The entry that follows covers one TCR beta chain sequence. The antigen remains undetermined. Employing constant-segment primers, 5'RACE generated TCR alpha and TCR beta cDNA libraries bearing sample barcodes and UMIs. TCRdb analysed the 5' RACE reads with MiXCR anew, one entry per CDR3 protein. The table lists roughly 370,000 distinct CDR3 sequences, 15% to 20% of them singletons. The sample belongs to a study of T-cell memory formation after mild COVID-19. Overall study: Largely, TCR clusters stayed within a single donor. Study-level findings and limits: A balance of CD4 and CD8 characterized clones contracting day 15 to 85, whereas later expanders leaned CD4+. Pre-infection memory harbored some responding clones, suggesting cross-reactive memory joined.

This CDR3 comprises 15 residues. Germline V gene sequence: CDR1 SGHTA, CDR2 FQGNSA. V trimming: 4 bases; J trimming: 1 base; junction bases outside the gene matches: 0. Sequences were obtained from PBMCs or a T cell subset sorted from them (not recorded which). This clonotype was obtained from a man aged 18 to 29 who had mild COVID-19 (a few samples of this study predate the infection). Cell type and time point are not known. V usage is TRBV7-2 and J usage is TRBJ2-2; TRBD2 matches 10 bases. The CDR3 region is CASSWTSGNTGELFF. In DNA, the CDR3 is TGTGCCAGCAGCTGGACTAGCGGGAACACCGGGGAGCTGTTTTTT.